Listed here is a single T cell receptor beta chain. Its specificity is not known. V lost 3 bases to trimming and J lost 2 bases; unmatched junction nucleotides: 6. This CDR3 region has 15 residues. Germline V lookup: CDR1 LNHDA, CDR2 SQIVND (reference sequence). This entry comes from a study of cytomegalovirus exposure and HLA in healthy donors. Broader study findings: Reports showed the classifier diagnosing cytomegalovirus status with high specificity and sensitivity. Researchers catalogued roughly 170 TCR beta chains as cytomegalovirus-associated.

The repertoire was sequenced with immunoSEQ multiplex PCR; TCRdb's copy has only in-frame clones and lacks some. Here the sample spans 120,000 or so clones, approximately 91% being singletons. The material sequenced was PBMCs. This chain links TRBV19 with TRBJ2-7; 8 nucleotides align to TRBD2. The TCR was taken from a woman under 30 in good health and CMV-seronegative. Here the CDR3 reads CASSMGAGEPYEQYF. DNA for the CDR3: TGTGCCAGTAGTATGGGAGCGGGAGAGCCCTACGAGCAGTACTTC.